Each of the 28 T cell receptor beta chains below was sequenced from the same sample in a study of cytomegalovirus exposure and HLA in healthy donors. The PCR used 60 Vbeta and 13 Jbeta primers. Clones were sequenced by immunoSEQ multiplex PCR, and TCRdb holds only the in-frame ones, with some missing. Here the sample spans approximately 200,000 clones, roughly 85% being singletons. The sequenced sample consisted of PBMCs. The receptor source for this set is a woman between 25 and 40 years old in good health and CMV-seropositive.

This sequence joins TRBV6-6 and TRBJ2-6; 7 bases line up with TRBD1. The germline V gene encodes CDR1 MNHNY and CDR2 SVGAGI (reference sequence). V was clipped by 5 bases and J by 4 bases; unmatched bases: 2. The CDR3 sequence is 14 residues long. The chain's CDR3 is CASSDRVGANVLTF. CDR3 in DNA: TGTGCCAGCAGTGACAGGGTCGGGGCCAACGTCCTGACTTTC.

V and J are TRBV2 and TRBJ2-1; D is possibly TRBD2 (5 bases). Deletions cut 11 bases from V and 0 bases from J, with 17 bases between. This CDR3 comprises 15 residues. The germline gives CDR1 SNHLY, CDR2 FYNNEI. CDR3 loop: CACRERLSSYNEQFF. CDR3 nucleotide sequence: TGTGCCTGTCGGGAAAGGCTTAGCTCCTACAATGAGCAGTTCTTC. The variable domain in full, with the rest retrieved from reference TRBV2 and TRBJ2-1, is EPEVTQTPSHQVTQMGQEVILRCVPISNHLYFYWYRQILGQKVEFLVSFYNNEISEKSEIFDDQFSVERPDGSNFTLKIRSTKLEDSAMYFCACRERLSSYNEQFFGPGTRLTVL.

The CDR3 coding sequence is TGTGCCAGCAGCTTGGCCGCGGGACTACCGCGGGGGGAGCTGTTTTTT. It encodes CASSLAAGLPRGELFF. The J gene is TRBJ2-2, the V gene TRBV5-6; 7 bases fit TRBD2. The CDR3 is 16 residues long. Per the germline V gene, CDR1 is SGHDT and CDR2 is YYEEEE. The trim removed 0 bases at V and 8 bases at J, leaving 10 bases unmatched.

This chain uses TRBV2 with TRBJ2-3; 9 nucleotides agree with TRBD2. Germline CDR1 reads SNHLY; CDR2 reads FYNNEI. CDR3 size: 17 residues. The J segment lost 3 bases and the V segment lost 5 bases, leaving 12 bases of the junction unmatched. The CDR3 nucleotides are TGTGCCAGCAGTTCATCGCCAGCGGGAGGAGTTACAGATACGCAGTATTTT. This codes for CASSSSPAGGVTDTQYF.

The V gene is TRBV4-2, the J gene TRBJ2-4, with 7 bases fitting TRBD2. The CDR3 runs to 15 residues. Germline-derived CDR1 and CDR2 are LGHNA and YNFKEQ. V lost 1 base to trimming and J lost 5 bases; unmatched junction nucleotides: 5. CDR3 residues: CASSQVWGGENIQYF. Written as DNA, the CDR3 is TGTGCCAGCAGCCAAGTGTGGGGGGGGGAAAACATTCAGTACTTC.

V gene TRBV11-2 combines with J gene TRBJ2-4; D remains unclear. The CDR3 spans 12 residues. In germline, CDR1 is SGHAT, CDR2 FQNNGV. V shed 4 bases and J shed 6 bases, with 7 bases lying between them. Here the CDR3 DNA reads TGTGCCAGCAGCTCAGAGAGAAACATTCAGTACTTC. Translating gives CASSSERNIQYF.

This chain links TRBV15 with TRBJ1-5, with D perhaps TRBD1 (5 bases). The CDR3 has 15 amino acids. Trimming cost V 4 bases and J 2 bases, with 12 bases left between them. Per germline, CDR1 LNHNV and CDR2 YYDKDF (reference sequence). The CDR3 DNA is TGTGCCACCAGCATCCAGAAACAGGGCAATCAGCCCCAGCATTTT. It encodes CATSIQKQGNQPQHF.

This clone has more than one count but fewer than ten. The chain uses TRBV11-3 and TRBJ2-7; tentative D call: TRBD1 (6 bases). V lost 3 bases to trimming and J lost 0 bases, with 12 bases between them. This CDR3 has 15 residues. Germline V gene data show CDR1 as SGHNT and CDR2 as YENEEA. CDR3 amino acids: CASSLGADSSYEQYF. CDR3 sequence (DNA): TGTGCCAGCAGCTTGGGGGCAGACAGCTCCTACGAGCAGTACTTC.

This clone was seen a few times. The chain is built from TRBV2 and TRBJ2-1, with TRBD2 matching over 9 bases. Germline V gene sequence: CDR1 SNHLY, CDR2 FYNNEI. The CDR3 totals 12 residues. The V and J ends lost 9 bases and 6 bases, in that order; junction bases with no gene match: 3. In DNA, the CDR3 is TGTGCCAGTACGACTAGCGGCAATGAGCAGTTCTTC. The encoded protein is CASTTSGNEQFF.

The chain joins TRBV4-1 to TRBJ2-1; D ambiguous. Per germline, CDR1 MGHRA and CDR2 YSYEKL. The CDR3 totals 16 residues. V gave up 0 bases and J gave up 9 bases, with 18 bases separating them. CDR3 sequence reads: CASSQDSASRVLEQFF. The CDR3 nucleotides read TGCGCCAGCAGCCAAGATTCGGCCTCCCGGGTCCTTGAGCAGTTCTTC.

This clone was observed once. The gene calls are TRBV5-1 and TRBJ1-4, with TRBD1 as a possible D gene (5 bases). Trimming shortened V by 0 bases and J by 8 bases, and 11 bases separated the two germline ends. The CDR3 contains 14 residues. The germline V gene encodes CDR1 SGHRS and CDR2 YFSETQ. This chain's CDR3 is CASSLGQNREKLFF. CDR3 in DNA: TGCGCCAGCAGCTTGGGACAGAACAGGGAAAAACTGTTTTTT.

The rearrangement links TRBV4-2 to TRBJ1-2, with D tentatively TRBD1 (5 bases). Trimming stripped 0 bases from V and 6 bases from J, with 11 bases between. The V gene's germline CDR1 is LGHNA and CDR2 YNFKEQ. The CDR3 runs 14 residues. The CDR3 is CASSQDGGLDGYTF. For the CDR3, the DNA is TGTGCCAGCAGCCAAGACGGGGGTCTCGATGGCTACACCTTC.

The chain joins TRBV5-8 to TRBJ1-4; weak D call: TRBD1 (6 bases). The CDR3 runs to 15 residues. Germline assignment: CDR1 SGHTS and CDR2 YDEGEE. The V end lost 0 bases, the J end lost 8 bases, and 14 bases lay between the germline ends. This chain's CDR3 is CASSLEGTQGEKLFF. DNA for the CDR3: TGTGCCAGCAGCTTGGAGGGGACGCAGGGGGAAAAACTGTTTTTT. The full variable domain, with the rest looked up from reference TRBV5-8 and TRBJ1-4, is EAGVTQSPTHLIKTRGQQATLRCSPISGHTSVYWYQQALGLGLQFLLWYDEGEERNRGNFPPRFSGRQFPNYSSELNVNALELEDSALYLCASSLEGTQGEKLFFGSGTQLSVL.

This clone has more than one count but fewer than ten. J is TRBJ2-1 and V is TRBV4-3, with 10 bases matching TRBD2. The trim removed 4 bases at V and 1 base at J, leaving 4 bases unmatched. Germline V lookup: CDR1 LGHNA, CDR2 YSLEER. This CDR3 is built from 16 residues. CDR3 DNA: TGCGCCAGCAGCCGAAATAGCGGGAGGTCCTACAATGAGCAGTTCTTC. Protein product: CASSRNSGRSYNEQFF.

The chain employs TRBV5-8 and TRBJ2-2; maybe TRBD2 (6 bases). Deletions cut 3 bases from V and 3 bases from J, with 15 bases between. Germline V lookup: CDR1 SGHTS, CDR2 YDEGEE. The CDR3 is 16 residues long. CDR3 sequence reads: CASSWGRTSHTGELFF. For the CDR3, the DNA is TGTGCCAGCAGCTGGGGGAGGACTTCACACACCGGGGAGCTGTTTTTT.

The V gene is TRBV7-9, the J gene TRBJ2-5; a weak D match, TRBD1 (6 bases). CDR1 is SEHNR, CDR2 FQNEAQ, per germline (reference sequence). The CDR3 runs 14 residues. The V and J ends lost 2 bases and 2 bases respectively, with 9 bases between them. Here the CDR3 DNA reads TGTGCCAGCAGCTTAACAGGGCTGCAAGAGACCCAGTACTTC. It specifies CASSLTGLQETQYF.

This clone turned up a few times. As DNA, the CDR3 is TGTGCCAGCAGCTCCGGACTAGACTACGAGCAGTACTTC. The encoded protein is CASSSGLDYEQYF. The gene calls are TRBV7-2 and TRBJ2-7, with TRBD2 matching over 7 bases. V was pared by 4 bases and J by 3 bases, with 3 bases of the junction left unmatched. The CDR3 spans 13 residues. From germline, CDR1 is SGHTA and CDR2 FQGNSA.

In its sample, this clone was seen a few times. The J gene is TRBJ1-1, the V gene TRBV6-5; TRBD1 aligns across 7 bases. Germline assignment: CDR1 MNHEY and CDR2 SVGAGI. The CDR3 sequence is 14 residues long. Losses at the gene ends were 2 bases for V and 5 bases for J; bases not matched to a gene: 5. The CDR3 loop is CASSYLGTETEAFF. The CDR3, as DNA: TGTGCCAGCAGTTACCTCGGGACAGAGACTGAAGCTTTCTTT.

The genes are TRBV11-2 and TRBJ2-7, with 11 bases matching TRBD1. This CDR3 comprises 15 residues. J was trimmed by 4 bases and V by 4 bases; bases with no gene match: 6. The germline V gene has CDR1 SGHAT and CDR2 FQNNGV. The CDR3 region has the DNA TGTGCCAGCAGCTCCTGGACAGGGGGCAATTACGAGCAGTACTTC. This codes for CASSSWTGGNYEQYF. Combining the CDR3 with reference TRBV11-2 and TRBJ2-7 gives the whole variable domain EAGVAQSPRYKIIEKRQSVAFWCNPISGHATLYWYQQILGQGPKLLIQFQNNGVVDDSQLPKDRFSAERLKGVDSTLKIQPAKLEDSAVYLCASSSWTGGNYEQYFGPGTRLTVT.

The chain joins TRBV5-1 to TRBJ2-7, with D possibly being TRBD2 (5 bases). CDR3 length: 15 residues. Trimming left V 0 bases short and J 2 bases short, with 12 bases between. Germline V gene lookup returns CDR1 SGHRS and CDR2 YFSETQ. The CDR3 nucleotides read TGCGCCAGCAGCTTGGGATTTTGGAGGACCTACGAGCAGTACTTC. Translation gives CASSLGFWRTYEQYF.

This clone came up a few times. CDR3 loop: CASSEDEGGNTEAFF. Written as DNA, the CDR3 is TGTGCCAGCAGTGAAGACGAAGGGGGGAACACTGAAGCTTTCTTT. This chain connects TRBV2 to TRBJ1-1; the D gene is possibly TRBD1 (6 bases). Per germline, CDR1 SNHLY and CDR2 FYNNEI. The CDR3 is 15 residues long. Trimming removed 1 base from V and 1 base from J, with 10 bases in between.

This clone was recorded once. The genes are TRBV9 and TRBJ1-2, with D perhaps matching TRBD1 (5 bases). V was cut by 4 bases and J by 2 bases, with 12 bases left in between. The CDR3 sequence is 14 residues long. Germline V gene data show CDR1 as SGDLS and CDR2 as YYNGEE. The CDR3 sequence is CASSPGRENYGYTF. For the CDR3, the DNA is TGTGCCAGCAGCCCAGGGAGGGAAAACTATGGCTACACCTTC.

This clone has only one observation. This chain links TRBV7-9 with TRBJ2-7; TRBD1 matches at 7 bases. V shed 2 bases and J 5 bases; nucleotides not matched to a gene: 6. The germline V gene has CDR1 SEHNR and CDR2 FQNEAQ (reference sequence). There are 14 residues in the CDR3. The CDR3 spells CASSLRGTAHEQYF. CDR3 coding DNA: TGTGCCAGCAGCTTACGAGGGACAGCCCACGAGCAGTACTTC.

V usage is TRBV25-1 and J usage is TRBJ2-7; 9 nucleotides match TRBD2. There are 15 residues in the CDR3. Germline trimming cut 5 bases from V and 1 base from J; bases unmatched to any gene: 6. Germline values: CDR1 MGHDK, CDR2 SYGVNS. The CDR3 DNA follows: TGTGCCAGCAGTCACTTAGCGGGAGCATCCTACGAGCAGTACTTC. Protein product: CASSHLAGASYEQYF.

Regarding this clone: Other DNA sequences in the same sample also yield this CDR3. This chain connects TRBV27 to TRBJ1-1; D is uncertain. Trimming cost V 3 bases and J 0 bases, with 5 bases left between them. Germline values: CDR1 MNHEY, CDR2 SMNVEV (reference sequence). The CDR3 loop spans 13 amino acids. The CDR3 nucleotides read TGTGCCAGCAGTTTCTCGGTGAACACTGAAGCTTTCTTT. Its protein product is CASSFSVNTEAFF.

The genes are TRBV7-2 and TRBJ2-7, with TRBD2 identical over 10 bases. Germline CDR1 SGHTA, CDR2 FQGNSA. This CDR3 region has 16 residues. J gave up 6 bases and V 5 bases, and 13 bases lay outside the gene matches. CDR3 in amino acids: CASSEAGLAGVREQYF. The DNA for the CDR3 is TGTGCCAGCAGCGAGGCAGGGCTAGCGGGGGTTCGCGAGCAGTACTTC.

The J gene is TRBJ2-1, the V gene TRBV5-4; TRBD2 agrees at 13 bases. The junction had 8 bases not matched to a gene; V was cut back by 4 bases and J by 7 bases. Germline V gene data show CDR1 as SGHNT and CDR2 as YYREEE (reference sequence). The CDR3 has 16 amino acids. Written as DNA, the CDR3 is TGTGCCAGCAGCCTACTAGCGGGGGGGCCGGGGAATGAGCAGTTCTTC. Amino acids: CASSLLAGGPGNEQFF. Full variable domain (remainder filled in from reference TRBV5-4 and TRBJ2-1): ETGVTQSPTHLIKTRGQQVTLRCSSQSGHNTVSWYQQALGQGPQFIFQYYREEENGRGNFPPRFSGLQFPNYSSELNVNALELDDSALYLCASSLLAGGPGNEQFFGPGTRLTVL.

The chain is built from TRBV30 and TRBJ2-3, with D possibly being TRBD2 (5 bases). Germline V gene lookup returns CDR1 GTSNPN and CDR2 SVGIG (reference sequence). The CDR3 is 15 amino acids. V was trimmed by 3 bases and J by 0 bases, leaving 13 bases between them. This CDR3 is CAWRRGRGSTDTQYF. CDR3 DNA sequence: TGTGCCTGGAGGAGAGGGAGAGGTAGCACAGATACGCAGTATTTT.